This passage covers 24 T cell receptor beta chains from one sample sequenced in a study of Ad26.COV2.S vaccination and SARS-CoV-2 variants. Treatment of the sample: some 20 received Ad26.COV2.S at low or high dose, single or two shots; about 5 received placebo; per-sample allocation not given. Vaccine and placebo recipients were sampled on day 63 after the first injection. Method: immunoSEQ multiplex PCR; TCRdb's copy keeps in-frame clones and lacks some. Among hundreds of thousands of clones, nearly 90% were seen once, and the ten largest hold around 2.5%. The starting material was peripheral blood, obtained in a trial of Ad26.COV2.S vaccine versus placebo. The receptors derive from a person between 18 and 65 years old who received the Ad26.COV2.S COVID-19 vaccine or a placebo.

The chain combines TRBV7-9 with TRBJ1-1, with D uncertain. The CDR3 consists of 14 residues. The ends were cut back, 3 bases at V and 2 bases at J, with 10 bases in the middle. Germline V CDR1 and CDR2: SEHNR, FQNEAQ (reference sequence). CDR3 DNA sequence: TGTGCCAGCAGCTTCCCTGCTGGAAACACTGAAGCTTTCTTT. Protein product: CASSFPAGNTEAFF.

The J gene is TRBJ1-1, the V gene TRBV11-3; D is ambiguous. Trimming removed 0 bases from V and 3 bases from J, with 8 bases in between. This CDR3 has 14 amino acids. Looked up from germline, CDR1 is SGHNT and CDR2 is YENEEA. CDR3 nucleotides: TGTGCCAGCAGCTTAGAAGTCAGGCACACTGAAGCTTTCTTT. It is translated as CASSLEVRHTEAFF.

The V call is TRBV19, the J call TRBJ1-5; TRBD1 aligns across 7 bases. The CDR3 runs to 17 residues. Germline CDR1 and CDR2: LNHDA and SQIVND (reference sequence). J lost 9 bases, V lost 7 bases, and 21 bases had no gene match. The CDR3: CASKPPYTGTQGGPQHF. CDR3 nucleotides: TGTGCCAGTAAGCCCCCTTATACTGGGACGCAGGGGGGGCCCCAGCATTTT.

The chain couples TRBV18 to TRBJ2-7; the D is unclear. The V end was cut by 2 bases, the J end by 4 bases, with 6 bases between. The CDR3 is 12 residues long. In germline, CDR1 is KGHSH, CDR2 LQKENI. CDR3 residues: CASSPGRYEQYF. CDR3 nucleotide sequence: TGTGCCAGCTCACCAGGCAGGTACGAGCAGTACTTC.

In nucleotides, the CDR3 is TGTGCCAGCAGCCCGAACCCGTGGGGCAATTCCATCGAGCAGTTCTTC. Its protein is CASSPNPWGNSIEQFF. The rearrangement uses TRBV7-3 and TRBJ2-1, with D possibly matching TRBD1 (5 bases). CDR3 length: 16 residues. V was clipped by 5 bases and J by 10 bases, with 24 bases between them. Germline CDR1 is SGHTA and CDR2 is FQGTGA.

The CDR3 DNA reads TGTGCCAGCAGTTTGGGAGGAGGGGCAGAGACCCAGTACTTC. Amino acids: CASSLGGGAETQYF. This chain links TRBV28 with TRBJ2-5; possibly TRBD2 for D (6 bases). V was cut by 3 bases and J by 4 bases, with 12 bases left in between. CDR1 MDHEN and CDR2 SYDVKM come from the germline V gene. This CDR3 has 14 amino acids. The full variable domain, with the rest looked up from reference TRBV28 and TRBJ2-5, is DVKVTQSSRYLVKRTGEKVFLECVQDMDHENMFWYRQDPGLGLRLIYFSYDVKMKEKGDIPEGYSVSREKKERFSLILESASTNQTSMYLCASSLGGGAETQYFGPGTRLLVL.

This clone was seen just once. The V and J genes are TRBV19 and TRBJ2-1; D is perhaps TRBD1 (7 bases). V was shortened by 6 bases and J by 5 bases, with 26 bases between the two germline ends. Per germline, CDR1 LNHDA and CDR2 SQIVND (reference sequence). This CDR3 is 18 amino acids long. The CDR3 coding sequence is TGTGCCAGTAGCGGGTGGAGGGGGCTTAGTGTAACTAACAATGAGCAGTTCTTC. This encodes CASSGWRGLSVTNNEQFF.

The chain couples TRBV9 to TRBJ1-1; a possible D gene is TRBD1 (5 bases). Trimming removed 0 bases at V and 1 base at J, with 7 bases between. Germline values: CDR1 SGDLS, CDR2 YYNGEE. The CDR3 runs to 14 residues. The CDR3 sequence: CASSVVGGNTEAFF. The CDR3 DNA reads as TGTGCCAGCAGCGTAGTCGGGGGGAACACTGAAGCTTTCTTT.

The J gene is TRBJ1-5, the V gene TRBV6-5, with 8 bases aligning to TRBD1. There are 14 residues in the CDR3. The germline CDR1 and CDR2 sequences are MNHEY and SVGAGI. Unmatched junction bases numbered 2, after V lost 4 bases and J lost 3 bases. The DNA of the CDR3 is TGTGCCAGCAGTTGGACAGGGATCAATCAGCCCCAGCATTTT. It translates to CASSWTGINQPQHF.

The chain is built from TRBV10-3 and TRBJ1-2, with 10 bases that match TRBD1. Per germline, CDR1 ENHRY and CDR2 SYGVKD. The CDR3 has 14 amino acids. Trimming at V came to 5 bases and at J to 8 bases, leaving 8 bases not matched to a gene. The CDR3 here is CAISLYGTGDGYTF. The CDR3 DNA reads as TGTGCCATCAGTCTCTATGGGACAGGGGACGGCTACACCTTC.

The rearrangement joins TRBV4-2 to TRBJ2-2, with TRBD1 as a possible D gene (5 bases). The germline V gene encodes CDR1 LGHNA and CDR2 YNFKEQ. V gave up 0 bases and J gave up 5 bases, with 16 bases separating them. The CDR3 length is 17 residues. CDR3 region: CASSQDPQGLRTGELFF. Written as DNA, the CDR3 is TGTGCCAGCAGCCAAGATCCCCAGGGCCTTAGAACCGGGGAGCTGTTTTTT.

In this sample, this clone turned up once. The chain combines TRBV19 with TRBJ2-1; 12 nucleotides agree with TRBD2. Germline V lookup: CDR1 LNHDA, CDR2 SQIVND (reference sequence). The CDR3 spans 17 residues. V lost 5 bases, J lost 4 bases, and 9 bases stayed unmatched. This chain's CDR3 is CASSPDLAGGPYNEQFF. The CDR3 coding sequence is TGTGCCAGTAGTCCCGATCTAGCGGGAGGGCCTTACAATGAGCAGTTCTTC. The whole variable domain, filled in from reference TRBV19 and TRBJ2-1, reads DGGITQSPKYLFRKEGQNVTLSCEQNLNHDAMYWYRQDPGQGLRLIYYSQIVNDFQKGDIAEGYSVSREKKESFPLTVTSAQKNPTAFYLCASSPDLAGGPYNEQFFGPGTRLTVL.

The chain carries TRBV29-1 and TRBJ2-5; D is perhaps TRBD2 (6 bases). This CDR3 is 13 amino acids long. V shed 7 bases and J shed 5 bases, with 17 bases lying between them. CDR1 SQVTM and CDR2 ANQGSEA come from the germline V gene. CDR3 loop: CSAGGSGRETQYF. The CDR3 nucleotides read TGCAGCGCCGGGGGTTCGGGGAGGGAGACCCAGTACTTC.

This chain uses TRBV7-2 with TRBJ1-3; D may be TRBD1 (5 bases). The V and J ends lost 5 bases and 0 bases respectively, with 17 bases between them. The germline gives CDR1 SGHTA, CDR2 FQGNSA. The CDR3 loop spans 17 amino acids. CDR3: CASSPQRGAYSGNTIYF. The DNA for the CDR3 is TGTGCCAGCAGCCCCCAGAGGGGCGCCTACTCTGGAAACACCATATATTTT.

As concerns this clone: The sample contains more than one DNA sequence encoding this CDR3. The CDR3 nucleotides are TGTGCCAGCAGCCCCAGGGGTGCAACTAATGAAAAACTGTTTTTT. Protein sequence: CASSPRGATNEKLFF. V gene TRBV7-9 combines with J gene TRBJ1-4; D possibly corresponds to TRBD1 (6 bases). The CDR3 length is 15 residues. Germline V lookup: CDR1 SEHNR, CDR2 FQNEAQ (reference sequence). V lost 5 bases and J 0 bases, leaving 10 bases between the germline ends. Complete variable domain (other parts from reference TRBV7-9 and TRBJ1-4): DTGVSQNPRHKITKRGQNVTFRCDPISEHNRLYWYRQTLGQGPEFLTYFQNEAQLEKSRLLSDRFSAERPKGSFSTLEIQRTEQGDSAMYLCASSPRGATNEKLFFGSGTQLSVL.

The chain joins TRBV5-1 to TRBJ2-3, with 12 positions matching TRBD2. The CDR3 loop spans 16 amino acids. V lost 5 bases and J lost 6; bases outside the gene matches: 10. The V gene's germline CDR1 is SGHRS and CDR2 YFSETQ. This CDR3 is CASRTLLAGGWDTQYF. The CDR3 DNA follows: TGCGCCAGCAGGACCTTACTAGCGGGAGGCTGGGATACGCAGTATTTT.

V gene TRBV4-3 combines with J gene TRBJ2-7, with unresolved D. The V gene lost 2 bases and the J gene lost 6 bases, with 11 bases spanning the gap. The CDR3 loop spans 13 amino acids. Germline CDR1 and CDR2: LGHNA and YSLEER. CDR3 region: CASSQSVWSEQYV. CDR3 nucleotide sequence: TGCGCCAGCAGCCAATCCGTCTGGTCCGAGCAGTACGTC.

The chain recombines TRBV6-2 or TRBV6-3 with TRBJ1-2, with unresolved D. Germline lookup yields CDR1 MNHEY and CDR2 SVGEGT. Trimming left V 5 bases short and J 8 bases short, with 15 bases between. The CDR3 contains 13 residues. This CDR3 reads CASSNSQERGYTF. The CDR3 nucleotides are TGTGCCAGCAGTAACAGCCAGGAGCGGGGCTACACCTTC.

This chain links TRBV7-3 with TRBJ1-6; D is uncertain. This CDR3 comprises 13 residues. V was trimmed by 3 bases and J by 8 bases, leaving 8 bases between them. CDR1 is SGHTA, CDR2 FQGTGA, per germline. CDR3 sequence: CASSFVGDSPLHF. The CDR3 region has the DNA TGTGCCAGCAGCTTTGTTGGGGATTCACCCCTCCACTTT. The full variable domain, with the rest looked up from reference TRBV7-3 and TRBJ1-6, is GAGVSQTPSNKVTEKGKYVELRCDPISGHTALYWYRQSLGQGPEFLIYFQGTGAADDSGLPNDRFFAVRPEGSVSTLKIQRTERGDSAVYLCASSFVGDSPLHFGNGTRLTVT.

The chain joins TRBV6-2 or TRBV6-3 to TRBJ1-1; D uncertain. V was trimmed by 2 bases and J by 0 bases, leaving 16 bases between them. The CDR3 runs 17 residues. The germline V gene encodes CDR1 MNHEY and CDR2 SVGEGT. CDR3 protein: CASSYRGGKDMNTEAFF. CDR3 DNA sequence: TGTGCCAGCAGTTACCGGGGAGGAAAAGACATGAACACTGAAGCTTTCTTT.

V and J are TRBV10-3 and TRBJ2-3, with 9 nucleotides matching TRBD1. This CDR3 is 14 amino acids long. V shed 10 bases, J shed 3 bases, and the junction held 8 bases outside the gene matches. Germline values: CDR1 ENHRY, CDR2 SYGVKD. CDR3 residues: CATREQGATDTQYF. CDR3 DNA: TGTGCCACCCGAGAACAGGGGGCAACAGATACGCAGTATTTT.

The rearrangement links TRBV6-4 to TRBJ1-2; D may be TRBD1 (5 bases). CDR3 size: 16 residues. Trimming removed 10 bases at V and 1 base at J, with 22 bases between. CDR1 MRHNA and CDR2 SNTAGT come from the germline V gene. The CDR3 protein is CATRPSVGDRNYGYTF. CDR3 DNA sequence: TGTGCCACCAGACCCTCTGTGGGGGACCGTAACTATGGCTACACCTTC.

The CDR3 spells CSVERFPRASGLYNEQFF. Written as DNA, the CDR3 is TGCAGCGTTGAACGATTTCCCAGGGCTAGCGGACTTTACAATGAGCAGTTCTTC. The V call is TRBV29-1, the J call TRBJ2-1; the match to TRBD2 covers 7 bases. The V gene's germline CDR1 is SQVTM and CDR2 ANQGSEA. CDR3 length equals 18 residues. V shed 2 bases and J 4 bases; nucleotides not matched to a gene: 17.

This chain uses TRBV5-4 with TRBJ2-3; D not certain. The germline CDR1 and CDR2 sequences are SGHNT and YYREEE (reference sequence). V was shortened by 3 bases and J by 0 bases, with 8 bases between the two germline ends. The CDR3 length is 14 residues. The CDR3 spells CASSSTSSTDTQYF. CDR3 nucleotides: TGTGCCAGCAGCTCAACAAGTAGCACAGATACGCAGTATTTT.